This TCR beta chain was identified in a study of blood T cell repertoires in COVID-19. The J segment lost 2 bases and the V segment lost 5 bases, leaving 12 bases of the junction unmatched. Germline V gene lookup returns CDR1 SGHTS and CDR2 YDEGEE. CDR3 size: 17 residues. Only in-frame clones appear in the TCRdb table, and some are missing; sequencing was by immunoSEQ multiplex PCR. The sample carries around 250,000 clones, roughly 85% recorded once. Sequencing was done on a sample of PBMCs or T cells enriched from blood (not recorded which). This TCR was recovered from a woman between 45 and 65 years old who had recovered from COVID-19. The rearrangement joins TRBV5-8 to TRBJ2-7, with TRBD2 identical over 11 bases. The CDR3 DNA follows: TGTGCCAGCAGGGGGGACGGGACTAGCGGAAAACCCTACGAGCAGTACTTC. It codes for CASRGDGTSGKPYEQYF.